These 26 T cell receptor beta chains originate from one sample sequenced in a study of cytomegalovirus exposure and HLA in healthy donors. This PCR relied on a set of 60 Vbeta primers and 13 Jbeta primers. Method: immunoSEQ multiplex PCR; TCRdb's copy keeps in-frame clones and lacks some. The table for this sample gives 150,000 to 200,000 clones. Sequenced: PBMCs. The receptors originated from a woman aged 55-70 years in good health and CMV-seronegative.

The V gene is TRBV7-2, the J gene TRBJ2-7; TRBD1 is a possible D gene (5 bases). V dropped 1 base and J dropped 0 bases, with 10 bases sitting between them. The CDR3 consists of 15 residues. Germline CDR1 is SGHTA and CDR2 is FQGNSA. CDR3 region: CASSLGGKSSYEQYF. The CDR3 bases are TGTGCCAGCAGCTTAGGGGGCAAGAGCTCCTACGAGCAGTACTTC.

The chain uses TRBV18 and TRBJ2-2; 7 bases match TRBD2. V dropped 8 bases and J dropped 3; count of bases not matched to a gene: 6. Per germline, CDR1 KGHSH and CDR2 LQKENI. The CDR3 has 14 residues. Here the CDR3 DNA reads TGTGCCAGCCAGACTAGCAGAGACACCGGGGAGCTGTTTTTT. The encoded protein is CASQTSRDTGELFF.

The chain combines TRBV7-3 with TRBJ1-5; D gene unclear. There are 14 residues in the CDR3. V lost 5 bases, J lost 1 base, and 9 bases lay in between. Germline CDR1 and CDR2: SGHTA and FQGTGA. The DNA for the CDR3 is TGTGCCAGCAGCAAAGCCCTAAGCAATCAGCCCCAGCATTTT. It specifies CASSKALSNQPQHF.

This rearrangement joins TRBV27 to TRBJ2-2; D may be TRBD1 (5 bases). Trimming left V 2 bases short and J 3 bases short, with 16 bases between. This CDR3 region has 17 residues. Germline CDR1 and CDR2: MNHEY and SMNVEV (reference sequence). As DNA, the CDR3 is TGTGCCAGCAGTTTAGGCGGCAGGGCCCCCTACACCGGGGAGCTGTTTTTT. Protein sequence: CASSLGGRAPYTGELFF.

The rearrangement links TRBV4-2 to TRBJ1-4; no clear D gene. In germline, CDR1 is LGHNA, CDR2 YNFKEQ. The CDR3 totals 14 residues. The V gene lost 4 bases and the J gene lost 6 bases, with 12 bases spanning the gap. CDR3 sequence (DNA): TGTGCCAGCAGCCTTCTGGACGGGGATGAAAAACTGTTTTTT. Protein: CASSLLDGDEKLFF.

The chain has TRBV7-3 and TRBJ1-1; maybe TRBD1 (5 bases). This CDR3 comprises 13 residues. The germline V and J ends were trimmed by 7 bases and 3 bases, with 12 bases remaining between them. Germline-derived CDR1 and CDR2 are SGHTA and FQGTGA. The CDR3 nucleotides read TGTGCCAGCACCCGGGGGGGGGACACTGAAGCTTTCTTT. This encodes CASTRGGDTEAFF.

The genes are TRBV2 and TRBJ1-1; no clear D. The V gene's germline CDR1 is SNHLY and CDR2 FYNNEI. The CDR3 covers 14 residues. With 7 bases removed from V and 11 bases from J, the gap between germline ends came to 23 bases. CDR3 in amino acids: CASTNGETPNGAFF. CDR3 sequence (DNA): TGTGCCAGCACAAACGGGGAAACCCCTAATGGGGCTTTCTTT.

V gene TRBV7-3 combines with J gene TRBJ2-1; TRBD2 matches 12 bases. The CDR3 is 16 residues long. Germline V gene sequence: CDR1 SGHTA, CDR2 FQGTGA. Trimming cost V 4 bases and J 8 bases; bases outside gene matches: 9. The CDR3 DNA follows: TGTGCCAGCAGCTCATTGACTAGCGGGAGTATCCATGAGCAGTTCTTC. Translated, it gives CASSSLTSGSIHEQFF.

The CDR3 nucleotides are TGTGCCAGCAAATCCAGAGCGGAACACAATGAGCAGTTCTTC. It translates to CASKSRAEHNEQFF. The chain joins TRBV6-6 to TRBJ2-1; weak D call: TRBD2 (5 bases). Germline assignment: CDR1 MNHNY and CDR2 SVGAGI (reference sequence). The germline V and J ends were trimmed by 7 bases and 5 bases, with 15 bases remaining between them. This CDR3 contains 14 residues.

The chain couples TRBV7-9 to TRBJ2-7; D gene ambiguous. CDR1 and CDR2 from the germline V gene are SEHNR and FQNEAQ (reference sequence). V was shortened by 4 bases and J by 5 bases, with 15 bases between the two germline ends. The CDR3 covers 14 residues. The CDR3 is CASSYEDQIHEQYF. The CDR3, as DNA: TGTGCCAGCAGCTACGAGGATCAGATCCACGAGCAGTACTTC.

The genes are TRBV5-5 and TRBJ1-5; 7 nucleotides align to TRBD1. Per the germline V gene, CDR1 is SGHKS and CDR2 is YYEKEE (reference sequence). The V gene end was trimmed by 3 bases and the J gene end by 11 bases; junction bases not matched to a gene: 17. This CDR3 is 16 amino acids long. Here the CDR3 reads CASSSSRDRVYSAQHF. CDR3 sequence (DNA): TGTGCCAGCAGCTCGTCACGGGACAGAGTTTATTCGGCCCAGCATTTT.

This sequence joins TRBV5-4 and TRBJ2-1; TRBD2 might be the D (7 bases). This CDR3 has 16 amino acids. From germline, CDR1 is SGHNT and CDR2 YYREEE (reference sequence). V was clipped by 0 bases and J by 7 bases, with 17 bases between them. For the CDR3, the DNA is TGTGCCAGCAGCTTGGCCCGGGGGGCCGAGAAAAATGAGCAGTTCTTC. Translating gives CASSLARGAEKNEQFF.

The J gene is TRBJ2-5, the V gene TRBV7-2; 9 bases align to TRBD2. Germline lookup yields CDR1 SGHTA and CDR2 FQGNSA. V was clipped by 2 bases and J by 8 bases; unmatched bases: 3. The CDR3 runs 13 residues. The CDR3 protein is CASSLRGGATQYF. The CDR3, as DNA: TGTGCCAGCAGCTTACGCGGGGGGGCAACCCAGTACTTC.

The rearrangement uses TRBV18 and TRBJ1-1, with 8 bases aligning to TRBD1. Germline V lookup: CDR1 KGHSH, CDR2 LQKENI. CDR3 length: 15 residues. Losses at the gene ends were 3 bases for V and 4 bases for J; bases not matched to a gene: 7. The CDR3 sequence is CASSPPGQGSTEAFF. CDR3 nucleotides: TGTGCCAGCTCACCGCCTGGACAGGGATCCACTGAAGCTTTCTTT.

This chain links TRBV2 with TRBJ1-6; a possible D gene is TRBD1 (6 bases). V gave up 8 bases and J gave up 2 bases, with 13 bases separating them. This CDR3 contains 15 residues. The germline V gene encodes CDR1 SNHLY and CDR2 FYNNEI. This chain's CDR3 is CASLIGGPYNSPLHF. CDR3 nucleotides: TGTGCCAGCTTGATAGGGGGACCCTATAATTCACCCCTCCACTTT.

The chain links TRBV9 to TRBJ2-3; TRBD1 matches at 7 bases. Germline CDR1 reads SGDLS; CDR2 reads YYNGEE. The CDR3 runs 13 residues. The junction had 5 bases not matched to a gene; V was cut back by 0 bases and J by 10 bases. The CDR3 region is CASSVVDRKAQYF. CDR3 sequence (DNA): TGTGCCAGCAGCGTAGTGGACAGGAAGGCGCAGTATTTT.

This chain uses TRBV5-4 with TRBJ1-2; weak D call: TRBD1 (5 bases). V was trimmed by 6 bases and J by 5 bases, leaving 11 bases between them. This CDR3 comprises 12 residues. From germline, CDR1 is SGHNT and CDR2 YYREEE (reference sequence). For the CDR3, the DNA is TGTGCCAGCACGGGGGTCAATTATGGCTACACCTTC. Protein: CASTGVNYGYTF.

The chain has TRBV7-2 and TRBJ1-6; 8 bases match TRBD1. Germline V gene lookup returns CDR1 SGHTA and CDR2 FQGNSA. Trimming took 5 bases from V and 7 from J; bases not matched to a gene: 10. The CDR3 totals 16 residues. CDR3 coding DNA: TGTGCCAGCAGCCCAAATACAGGGGGGGGGAATTCACCCCTCCACTTT. Translation: CASSPNTGGGNSPLHF.

The rearrangement uses TRBV7-3 and TRBJ2-1, with 8 positions matching TRBD1. Germline CDR1 reads SGHTA; CDR2 reads FQGTGA. The CDR3 is 15 amino acids. After removal of 2 bases from V and 7 bases from J, the junction contained 7 bases not matched to a gene. Here the CDR3 DNA reads TGTGCCAGCAGCTTATCGGGCAGGGGGCTAAATGAGCAGTTCTTC. This translates into CASSLSGRGLNEQFF.

This chain joins TRBV4-1 and TRBJ1-1; unclear D gene. CDR3 length: 14 amino acids. Germline-derived CDR1 and CDR2 are MGHRA and YSYEKL. Trimming took off 0 bases at V and 1 base at J, with 6 bases between the two ends. The CDR3 nucleotides are TGCGCCAGCAGCCAAGAGTTCCAGAACACTGAAGCTTTCTTT. It is translated as CASSQEFQNTEAFF.

V usage is TRBV5-1 and J usage is TRBJ1-3; TRBD1 aligns across 7 bases. The CDR3 spans 15 residues. The trim removed 0 bases at V and 4 bases at J, leaving 4 bases unmatched. Germline lookup yields CDR1 SGHRS and CDR2 YFSETQ. The CDR3 bases are TGCGCCAGCAGCTTGGACACAGGGGACGGAAACACCATATATTTT. Its translation is CASSLDTGDGNTIYF.

Details on this clone: Other DNA sequences of this sample code for an identical CDR3. V and J are TRBV5-1 and TRBJ2-2, with 9 bases that match TRBD1. Germline CDR1 is SGHRS and CDR2 is YFSETQ. The CDR3 sequence is 14 residues long. The V segment lost 5 bases and the J segment 3 bases; nucleotides outside the gene matches: 2. This CDR3 reads CASRQGADTGELFF. The CDR3 DNA reads TGCGCCAGCAGACAGGGGGCGGACACCGGGGAGCTGTTTTTT. Full variable domain (outside the CDR3, taken from reference TRBV5-1 and TRBJ2-2): KAGVTQTPRYLIKTRGQQVTLSCSPISGHRSVSWYQQTPGQGLQFLFEYFSETQRNKGNFPGRFSGRQFSNSRSEMNVSTLELGDSALYLCASRQGADTGELFFGEGSRLTVL.

The gene calls are TRBV6-5 and TRBJ2-1, with 9 positions matching TRBD2. V shed 2 bases, J shed 10 bases, and the junction held 6 bases outside the gene matches. In germline, CDR1 is MNHEY, CDR2 SVGAGI. The CDR3 covers 14 residues. The CDR3 region is CASSYSGRSGEQFF. The CDR3 DNA follows: TGTGCCAGCAGTTACAGCGGGAGGTCCGGAGAGCAGTTCTTC.

The chain combines TRBV6-1 with TRBJ2-2; weak D call: TRBD2 (6 bases). Germline loops: CDR1 MNHNS, CDR2 SASEGT. This CDR3 is 14 amino acids long. Trimming left V 3 bases short and J 7 bases short, with 12 bases between. CDR3 sequence: CASSEGRHIGELFF. The CDR3 DNA reads TGTGCCAGCAGTGAGGGGAGGCATATCGGGGAGCTGTTTTTT.

The gene calls are TRBV29-1 and TRBJ1-1; D remains unclear. Trimming removed 3 bases from V and 0 bases from J, with 5 bases in between. Germline CDR1 is SQVTM and CDR2 is ANQGSEA. The CDR3 covers 12 residues. In DNA form, the CDR3 reads TGCAGCGTTGACCAAATGAACACTGAAGCTTTCTTT. Encoded protein: CSVDQMNTEAFF.

V gene TRBV7-3 combines with J gene TRBJ2-2; maybe TRBD2 (5 bases). CDR3 length: 18 amino acids. In germline, CDR1 is SGHTA, CDR2 FQGTGA. Trimming shortened V by 1 base and J by 0 bases, and 15 bases separated the two germline ends. Written as DNA, the CDR3 is TGTGCCAGCAGCTTAAAGGCTTTAGGAGGCGCGAACACCGGGGAGCTGTTTTTT. Its protein is CASSLKALGGANTGELFF.